Each of the 26 T cell receptor beta chains below was sequenced from the same sample in a study of blood T cells in healthy people across ages. The use of a sample-barcoded 5' primer and a J-beta primer mix characterized a second PCR of roughly 6 to 11 cycles. In TCRdb, the 5' RACE reads were re-called with MiXCR into one record per CDR3 protein. The sample has nearly 800,000 distinct CDR3 sequences, approximately 25% seen once. The data also belong to a second study, concerning T cells of mothers and their children.

The sequencing input was blood. Every receptor here comes from a boy aged 5-17 years in good health.

The CDR3 coding sequence is TGCAGTGCCCTGGACAGGGGGGACTCAACTAATGAAAAACTGTTTTTT. Protein sequence: CSALDRGDSTNEKLFF. The chain recombines TRBV20-1 with TRBJ1-4; 10 nucleotides agree with TRBD1. Germline V gene data show CDR1 as DFQATT and CDR2 as SNEGSKA (reference sequence). The V segment lost 6 bases and the J segment 0 bases; nucleotides outside the gene matches: 7. This CDR3 is 16 amino acids long.

This chain links TRBV20-1 with TRBJ2-5; D is undetermined. This CDR3 is 14 amino acids long. CDR1 is DFQATT, CDR2 SNEGSKA, per germline (reference sequence). Trimming shortened V by 2 bases and J by 3 bases, and 13 bases separated the two germline ends. The CDR3: CSARRTDPKETQYF. The DNA for the CDR3 is TGCAGTGCTAGACGGACGGACCCAAAAGAGACCCAGTACTTC.

This clonotype was seen only a few times. J is TRBJ2-1 and V is TRBV20-1; D not resolved. The CDR3 contains 14 residues. Deletions cut 6 bases from V and 1 base from J, with 13 bases between. Germline CDR1 and CDR2: DFQATT and SNEGSKA (reference sequence). CDR3 sequence: CSAIHTNSYNEQFF. CDR3 sequence (DNA): TGCAGTGCGATTCACACGAATTCCTACAATGAGCAGTTCTTC.

This clonotype was detected only a few times. The V and J genes are TRBV4-2 and TRBJ2-5; tentative D call: TRBD2 (5 bases). V was pared by 2 bases and J by 5 bases, with 12 bases between. This CDR3 has 14 residues. Germline loops: CDR1 LGHNA, CDR2 YNFKEQ. This chain's CDR3 is CASSQMREQETQYF. CDR3 bases: TGTGCCAGCAGCCAAATGAGGGAGCAGGAGACCCAGTACTTC.

The genes are TRBV2 and TRBJ2-4, with D maybe TRBD2 (6 bases). Germline CDR1 and CDR2: SNHLY and FYNNEI. Deletions cut 4 bases from V and 15 bases from J, with 16 bases between. The CDR3 sequence is 12 residues long. This CDR3 reads CASSGRAGMWYF. For the CDR3, the DNA is TGTGCCAGCAGTGGTCGTGCGGGGATGTGGTACTTC.

J is TRBJ1-1 and V is TRBV11-2, with TRBD1 matching over 7 bases. V shed 1 base, J shed 1 base, and the junction held 3 bases outside the gene matches. Germline V lookup: CDR1 SGHAT, CDR2 FQNNGV. CDR3 size: 15 residues. CDR3 coding DNA: TGTGCCAGCAGCTTAGTCTACAGGGGGAACACTGAAGCTTTCTTT. It yields the protein CASSLVYRGNTEAFF. Based on the CDR3 plus reference TRBV11-2 and TRBJ1-1, the full variable domain is EAGVAQSPRYKIIEKRQSVAFWCNPISGHATLYWYQQILGQGPKLLIQFQNNGVVDDSQLPKDRFSAERLKGVDSTLKIQPAKLEDSAVYLCASSLVYRGNTEAFFGQGTRLTVV.

This clonotype was seen more than once but under ten times. CDR3 sequence: CASSARTSTDTQYF. In DNA form, the CDR3 reads TGTGCCAGCAGCGCTAGGACCAGCACAGATACGCAGTATTTT. The chain combines TRBV9 with TRBJ2-3; D gene unclear. The germline V gene encodes CDR1 SGDLS and CDR2 YYNGEE. Trimming stripped 3 bases from V and 0 bases from J, with 8 bases between. The CDR3 runs 14 residues.

The J gene is TRBJ2-3, the V gene TRBV29-1; D is undetermined. The assigned J gene may be wrong: the sequence end matches TRBJ1-5 better. The CDR3 runs to 12 residues. CDR1 is SQVTM, CDR2 ANQGSEA, per germline. The CDR3 here is CSVEDIGDTQHF. CDR3 nucleotide sequence: TGCAGCGTTGAAGATATAGGAGATACGCAGCATTTT.

This clonotype was detected only once. This sequence joins TRBV2 and TRBJ2-1, with TRBD1 as a possible D gene (5 bases). V lost 4 bases, J lost 6 bases, and 7 bases lay in between. The CDR3 contains 12 residues. Germline V CDR1 and CDR2: SNHLY, FYNNEI. The CDR3, as DNA: TGTGCCAGCAGTGGACAGCTCAATGAGCAGTTCTTC. Translation: CASSGQLNEQFF.

In this sample, this clonotype turned up a few times. The V gene is TRBV7-9, the J gene TRBJ2-7, with D possibly being TRBD1 (6 bases). With 0 bases removed from V and 0 bases from J, the gap between germline ends came to 12 bases. The CDR3 length is 16 residues. Germline V gene lookup returns CDR1 SEHNR and CDR2 FQNEAQ (reference sequence). The CDR3 nucleotides read TGTGCCAGCAGCTTAGCGACAGGACTCCTCTCCTACGAGCAGTACTTC. It yields the protein CASSLATGLLSYEQYF.

The rearrangement links TRBV4-3 to TRBJ1-2; no reliable D call. This CDR3 is built from 14 residues. Trimming pared 3 bases from V and 5 bases from J, leaving 13 bases between. Germline values: CDR1 LGHNA, CDR2 YSLEER. CDR3 protein: CASSQGLGPYGYTF. The CDR3 region has the DNA TGCGCCAGCAGCCAGGGGTTGGGCCCTTATGGCTACACCTTC.

Points on this clonotype: The junction does not match germline at one end; this may be a read error. The chain couples TRBV12-3 or TRBV12-4 to TRBJ2-3; D is perhaps TRBD2 (5 bases). This CDR3 spans 14 amino acids. CDR3: CASSLALREDTQYF. CDR3 nucleotide sequence: TGCGCCAGCAGTTTAGCGCTACGGGAAGATACGCAGTATTTT.

In its sample, this clonotype was seen a few times. The V gene is TRBV7-9, the J gene TRBJ2-3; 10 bases fit TRBD1. Germline V gene lookup returns CDR1 SEHNR and CDR2 FQNEAQ (reference sequence). The CDR3 extends over 17 amino acids. V trimming: 6 bases; J trimming: 3 bases; junction bases outside the gene matches: 12. For the CDR3, the DNA is TGTGCCAGCAGTCACAATATACCGGGACAGGGGACAGATACGCAGTATTTT. Its protein is CASSHNIPGQGTDTQYF.

V gene TRBV7-3 combines with J gene TRBJ2-2; TRBD2 matches 11 bases. Per the germline V gene, CDR1 is SGHTA and CDR2 is FQGTGA. This CDR3 is built from 16 residues. Unmatched junction bases numbered 4, after V lost 2 bases and J lost 5 bases. The CDR3 sequence: CASSLSSGRSTGELFF. CDR3 DNA: TGTGCCAGCAGCTTATCTAGCGGGAGGTCGACCGGGGAGCTGTTTTTT.

Only a few counts were recorded for this clonotype. The chain joins TRBV4-1 to TRBJ2-2, with D possibly being TRBD2 (6 bases). Trimming shortened V by 4 bases and J by 1 base, and 22 bases separated the two germline ends. Germline lookup yields CDR1 MGHRA and CDR2 YSYEKL. This CDR3 has 19 amino acids. This chain's CDR3 is CASSPKFPPGLGNTGELFF. Written as DNA, the CDR3 is TGCGCCAGCAGCCCGAAGTTCCCTCCGGGACTTGGGAACACCGGGGAGCTGTTTTTT.

This clonotype was seen only a few times. The V call is TRBV29-1, the J call TRBJ2-5, with 9 bases aligning to TRBD2. This CDR3 contains 14 residues. CDR1 SQVTM and CDR2 ANQGSEA come from the germline V gene. V lost 4 bases to trimming and J lost 2 bases; unmatched junction nucleotides: 5. The CDR3 DNA is TGCAGCGTTGGAGGGACTAGCCGACAAGAGACCCAGTACTTC. Translated: CSVGGTSRQETQYF.

Note on this clonotype: As the CDR3 is not closed by the conserved phenylalanine or tryptophan, this likely results from a read error. The V gene is TRBV19, the J gene TRBJ2-6; 10 bases are a match to TRBD1. CDR1 and CDR2 (germline): LNHDA, SQIVND (reference sequence). The V gene end was trimmed by 3 bases and the J gene end by 2 bases; junction bases not matched to a gene: 4. This CDR3 region has 17 residues. The CDR3: CASSIWDRGTGANVLTL. CDR3 coding DNA: TGTGCCAGTAGTATTTGGGACAGGGGAACTGGGGCCAACGTCCTGACTCTC.

This clonotype was observed a few times. The chain couples TRBV28 to TRBJ2-7; 8 bases are shared with TRBD1. Trimming cost V 6 bases and J 4 bases; bases outside gene matches: 5. The CDR3 sequence is 13 residues long. The V gene's germline CDR1 is MDHEN and CDR2 SYDVKM. This CDR3 reads CASRRTGQYEQYF. The CDR3 DNA sequence: TGTGCCAGCAGACGGACAGGGCAATACGAGCAGTACTTC.

V is TRBV20-1 and J is TRBJ1-1; 7 bases fit TRBD1. The CDR3 runs to 15 residues. Germline V gene lookup returns CDR1 DFQATT and CDR2 SNEGSKA (reference sequence). J gave up 4 bases and V 0 bases, and 8 bases lay outside the gene matches. The CDR3 sequence is CSARDRGLSGTEAFF. In DNA form, the CDR3 reads TGCAGTGCTAGAGATAGGGGGCTCTCGGGCACTGAAGCTTTCTTT.

V and J are TRBV28 and TRBJ2-1; 9 bases map to TRBD1. The J call may be in error: the DNA end matches TRBJ2-7 better. This CDR3 is built from 13 residues. CDR1 MDHEN and CDR2 SYDVKM come from the germline V gene. CDR3 in amino acids: CASQWGQGYEQYF. The CDR3 region has the DNA TGTGCCAGTCAGTGGGGACAGGGCTACGAGCAGTACTTC.

The table lists this clonotype with a few counts. The chain has TRBV28 and TRBJ2-4; TRBD2 matches 9 bases. J was trimmed by 4 bases and V by 5 bases; bases with no gene match: 6. CDR1 and CDR2 from the germline V gene are MDHEN and SYDVKM. This CDR3 contains 15 residues. The CDR3 DNA follows: TGTGCCAGCAGTGCCCCTAGCGGGGAGAAAAACATTCAGTACTTC. It translates to CASSAPSGEKNIQYF.

The chain is built from TRBV29-1 and TRBJ2-7, with D possibly matching TRBD2 (6 bases). The V end lost 1 base, the J end lost 4 bases, and 14 bases lay between the germline ends. The germline V gene has CDR1 SQVTM and CDR2 ANQGSEA. The CDR3 spans 14 residues. CDR3 region: CSVEVSGASYEQYF. CDR3 DNA sequence: TGCAGCGTTGAAGTGTCGGGAGCTTCGTACGAGCAGTACTTC.

This chain links TRBV4-1 with TRBJ2-1, with D hard to call. TRBJ2-7 matches the DNA end more closely, so the J call is doubtful. Germline CDR1 is MGHRA and CDR2 is YSYEKL. The length of the CDR3 is 15 residues. The CDR3 region is CASSQTTTEYYEQYF. CDR3 DNA sequence: TGCGCCAGCAGCCAAACGACAACAGAATACTACGAGCAGTACTTC.

This rearrangement joins TRBV24-1 to TRBJ1-1; unclear D gene. V was clipped by 7 bases and J by 0 bases, with 8 bases between them. This CDR3 contains 13 residues. CDR1 and CDR2 (germline): KGHDR, SFDVKD. The CDR3 nucleotides are TGTGCCACCAGCCGGGGAATGAACACTGAAGCTTTCTTT. It yields the protein CATSRGMNTEAFF.

The V and J genes are TRBV4-3 and TRBJ1-3, with D perhaps TRBD1 (6 bases). This CDR3 contains 18 residues. V was clipped by 0 bases and J by 1 base, with 16 bases between them. Looked up from germline, CDR1 is LGHNA and CDR2 is YSLEER. CDR3 in DNA: TGCGCCAGCAGCCAAGATAGGGGGACTGGAGGATCTGGAAACACCATATATTTT. Amino acid sequence: CASSQDRGTGGSGNTIYF.

The V and J genes are TRBV4-1 and TRBJ1-4, with D unclear. Trimming pared 0 bases from V and 4 bases from J, leaving 6 bases between. CDR1 MGHRA and CDR2 YSYEKL come from the germline V gene. This CDR3 has 14 amino acids. The CDR3 bases are TGCGCCAGCAGCCAAGACCAGTTTAATGAAAAACTGTTTTTT. Translating gives CASSQDQFNEKLFF.